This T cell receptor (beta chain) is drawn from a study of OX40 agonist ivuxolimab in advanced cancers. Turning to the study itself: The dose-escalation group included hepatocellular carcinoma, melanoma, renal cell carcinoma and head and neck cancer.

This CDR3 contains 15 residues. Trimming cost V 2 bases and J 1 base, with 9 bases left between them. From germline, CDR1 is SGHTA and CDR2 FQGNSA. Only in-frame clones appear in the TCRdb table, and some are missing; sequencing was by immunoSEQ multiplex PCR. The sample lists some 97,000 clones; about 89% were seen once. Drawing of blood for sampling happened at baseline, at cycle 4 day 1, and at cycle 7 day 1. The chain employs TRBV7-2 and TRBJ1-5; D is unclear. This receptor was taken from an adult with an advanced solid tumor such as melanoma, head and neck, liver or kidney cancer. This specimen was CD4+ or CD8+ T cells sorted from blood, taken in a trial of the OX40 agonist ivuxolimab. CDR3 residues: CASSLRGESNQPQHF. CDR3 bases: TGTGCCAGCAGCTTACGGGGTGAGAGCAATCAGCCCCAGCATTTT.